The source of this T cell receptor beta chain is a study of cytomegalovirus exposure and HLA in healthy donors (dated by TCRdb to about 2017). Background on the whole study: According to an earlier analysis of several hundred of the donors, about 170 million T cells yielded 95 million to 140 million unique TCR beta sequences and 276 Gb of sequence data. An early release covering 500 to 750 HLA-typed donors comprised about 300 gigabases of sequencing data and approximately 85 million unique TCR sequences. The genetic ancestry cluster associated with self-reported Caucasian donors included roughly 84% of the 398 genotyped donors. The study aimed to test whether signatures of past pathogen exposure could be identified by cataloging public T cell receptors. The T cell repertoires of 550 to 850 subjects were profiled by immunosequencing and related to cytomegalovirus serostatus. Along with the approximately 670-subject first cohort, a separate validation cohort of around 120 different subjects was used. The study combined high-throughput TCR immunosequencing, statistical association of individual TCRs with disease status, and machine learning to predict cytomegalovirus infection status. A later analysis re-examined previously published TCR beta repertoires from just over 650 donors and added high-resolution HLA genotyping to investigate patterns of TCR occurrence. The later analysis used no new phenotypic data to find candidate immune exposures, relying instead on TCR beta sequences and their occurrence across donors. In an earlier analysis of a few hundred of the donors, high-throughput TCR beta sequencing was used to judge whether each TCR beta V gene segment behaved as functional or pseudogenic. Alongside the repertoire data, information on donor age, sex, ethnicity and CMV serostatus was compiled. In a later genetic analysis, genome-wide SNP genotypes for 398 of the 666 donors were used, and that subset was treated as a discovery cohort. Every discovery cohort repertoire had been produced on one sequencing platform. Class I and class II HLA loci were covered by the typing at four-digit resolution. The number of donors typed differed by locus, with 629-630 for A, B, C, DRB1 and DQB1, over 500 for DQA1, nearly 610 for DPA1, and some 450 for DPB1. Several DR-DQ haplotypes were handled as single units for association and clustering because linkage in the cohort was strong. On average, around 240,000 unique TCR beta nucleotide sequences were sequenced per donor among fewer than 500 genotyped donors of the cohort, with around 19% of those sequences being non-productive.

Points on this clone: Its specific antigen is unknown.

The cohort consisted of some 670 healthy bone marrow donors. At the time of sampling, every cohort member was nominally healthy, though immune exposures that went unrecorded were likely present. The donor tested CMV seronegative and was one of the 352 seronegative cohort members. Every donor gave a peripheral blood sample, and the peripheral blood mononuclear cells from that sample were used for TCR beta sequencing. The Qiagen DNeasy Blood Extraction Kit was used to extract genomic DNA from the blood cell samples. What the study reported, not specific to this receptor: Because counts were too low, about 18 rarely observed V segments, including chromosome 9 orphons, were left out of the earlier analysis of 500 to 650 of the donors. A later analysis associated 15,000 to 20,000 TCR beta sequences with specific HLA alleles at a false discovery rate of 0.05. Three of the identified cytomegalovirus-associated TCR beta chains were confirmed in vitro to be specific for cytomegalovirus antigens. The presence/absence analyses assumed that sequencing depth was roughly uniform across donors, and that assumption may not be true. In the study, some 160 TCR beta chains were listed as associated with cytomegalovirus. A later genetic analysis reported fewer N-insertions in productive TCRs among donors in an Asian-associated ancestry cluster than the roughly 640-donor mean. A further reported finding was that TCR beta sequences accurately predicted the HLA-A and HLA-B alleles for most subjects in the first cohort. Linkage disequilibrium might explain the correlated functional status among segregating V segments, but an unknown experimental factor could not be ruled out. Because some donors lacked HLA typing at each locus, the association tests relied only on the typed subset. In an earlier analysis of approximately 590 of the donors, most TCR beta V segments appeared in productive rearrangements about 90% or about 30% of the time, broadly matching IMGT annotations. Compared with equally common non-associated chains, HLA-associated TCR beta chains in a later analysis were more clonally expanded and had lower generation probabilities. It was suggested by the authors that the approach could potentially be generalized to other disease states and immunological phenotypes. An association between a missense DCLRE1C variant and V-gene and J-gene trimming of TCR beta chains was found in a later genetic analysis and replicated in an independent cohort. Across donors, most TCR sequences were observed very rarely, whereas some public TCRs were present in many individuals. A later analysis found that TCR association rates varied across HLA loci, with DRB1 alleles showing the most associated TCRs and HLA-C alleles the fewest. When HLA alleles, especially DR and DQ, strongly co-occurred, attributing TCR associations to individual alleles was difficult. A later analysis reported that several top co-occurrence clusters appeared linked to parvovirus B19, influenza, CMV and Epstein-Barr virus. In a later analysis, most CMV-associated TCR beta chains were found to appear HLA-restricted, with HLA associations seemingly driven largely by CMV exposure. Only TCR beta chains were sequenced in this cohort, and the absence of alpha or paired-chain data limited detectable features. In both the original and validation cohorts, the classifier was reported to diagnose cytomegalovirus status with high specificity and sensitivity. Because the 87-base-pair reads could not distinguish some IMGT-functional V segments, including TRBV6-2 and TRBV6-3, those segments were excluded. CMV serostatus was the only immune exposure information available for the cohort. A cluster of highly shared sequence variants was judged likely to represent a technical artifact of the sequencing pipeline.

Libraries were constructed by the immunoSEQ multiplex PCR assay. The multiplex PCR relied on a mix of 60 forward primers for TCR Vbeta segments and 13 reverse primers for TCR Jbeta segments. Amplification of the CDR3 region of rearranged TCR beta genes was performed with a multiplex PCR assay on genomic DNA. The amplified TCR beta libraries were sequenced on the Illumina HiSeq System as 87-base-pair reads. Under the source paper's analysis protocol: In a later analysis, some 80 million unique TCR beta chains were counted across the 500 to 850 repertoires, and roughly 11 million of these chains were shared by at least two donors. A nearest-neighbor algorithm error-corrected the raw reads and collapsed the reads into unique sequences, merging closely related sequences to remove PCR and sequencing errors. CDR3 sequences were aligned to IMGT reference sequences to assign V, D and J gene segments. For a sequence to be retained, a match of at least six nucleotides was required to both a V gene segment and a J gene segment. Rearrangements were classified as productive when the CDR3 lacked stop codons and remained in frame with V and J, and all other rearrangements were classified as non-productive. Following IMGT convention, CDR3 was defined as the stretch from the second conserved V-encoded cysteine to the conserved J-encoded phenylalanine. In an earlier analysis of around 600 of the donors, sequences lacking an unambiguous match to a single V gene segment were excluded. An earlier analysis of around 600 of the donors classified V segments as functional when productive rearrangements were above 56.7% and as segregating when the standard deviation between donors was above 5%. A statistical classification framework was built to diagnose cytomegalovirus status from the catalog of TCR beta chain sequences. In a later analysis, TCR nucleotide sequences were compared against IMGT/GENE-DB human TR gene sequences so that V and J genes could be assigned. Using the TCRdist pipeline, a later analysis assigned CDR3 sequences along with most-parsimonious VDJ recombination scenarios. In a later analysis, each TCR beta chain was defined by its CDR3 amino acid sequence together with its V-gene family, and reads lacking a unique V-gene family were excluded. A later analysis removed several hundred highly shared, low-generation-probability nucleotide sequences to deal with suspected cross-contamination and a sequencing artifact. A later analysis calculated a clonal expansion index for each public chain from normalized within-repertoire ranks of inferred template counts. A later analysis computed generation probabilities with a VDJ recombination model fitted to out-of-frame rearrangements, and checked the results against IGoR. In a later analysis, TCR-TCR, TCR-HLA and TCR-CMV co-occurrence was scored with hypergeometric tests, and a repertoire-size bias correction was applied to TCR pairs. A later analysis estimated false discovery rates by permuting HLA or CMV assignments 20 times. In a later analysis, co-occurring TCRs were grouped with DBSCAN, and TCRdist sequence similarity was added when clustering was performed within HLA-allele-positive subsets. Repertoires with fewer than 30,000 or more than 120,000 public chains, plus five repertoires with anomalous nucleotide sharing, were excluded from co-occurrence clustering. Entries here come from immuneACCESS through TCRdb and include only in-frame sequences with V and J called. Some clones fail to appear in such tables; in the studies checked, an unresolved V gene covers under half of the shortfall, and the cause of the remainder is unknown. That table gives V, J and clone size, and the DNA gave D and trimming. The table for this sample shows about 160,000 clones. The ten top clones hold about 1.2% of the sample.

The germline V and J ends show losses of 3 bases and 4 bases respectively, and no gene match explains 4 bases of the junction. CDR1 and CDR2 (MGHRA, YSYEKL) derive from the germline V gene. Spanning cysteine to phenylalanine, the CDR3 consists of 14 amino acids. The only DNA kept is the CDR3, 42 bases in frame from the first base. Sequencing input: PBMCs. This chain joins TRBV4-1 to TRBJ2-7, and 9 bases in between align with TRBD1. This sequence was found in a woman aged 55-69 years in good health and CMV-seronegative. CDR3 sequence: CASSHLTGGYEQYF. The sequenced DNA: TGCGCCAGCAGCCATCTGACAGGGGGGTACGAGCAGTACTTC.